The 24 T cell receptor beta chains presented below share a single source sample, sequenced in a study of spatial heterogeneity in lung cancer. Study findings and constraints: Expanded intratumoral alpha and beta TCR counts tracked tumor mutation counts.

Using its own MiXCR run on the 5' RACE reads, TCRdb lists one record per CDR3 protein. The data show about 13,000 distinct CDR3 sequences, 4.5% to 7% seen once. These receptors' antigens are unknown. As for time point: sample taken at primary tumor resection. Sequences were derived from lung tumor tissue, sampled at surgery. These TCRs come from a female donor with early-stage non-small cell lung cancer.

The sample holds many counts of this clonotype. A library prepared for alpha chains yielded this beta chain as an off-target read; its size is of little meaning. This chain uses TRBV2 with TRBJ2-3; 9 bases map to TRBD2. Per germline, CDR1 SNHLY and CDR2 FYNNEI. After removal of 5 bases from V and 4 bases from J, the junction contained 10 bases not matched to a gene. The CDR3 sequence is 16 residues long. The CDR3 DNA is TGTGCCAGCAGTCGTCTGGGGGTAGCGGGAGCAGATACGCAGTATTTT. Translating it yields CASSRLGVAGADTQYF.

This clonotype ranks as medium-sized. The library was designed around alpha chains, so this beta chain is a stray read whose abundance carries little weight. The CDR3 sequence is CASRGPNQPQHF. The CDR3 DNA sequence: TGTGCCAGCAGGGGGCCTAATCAGCCCCAGCATTTT. V and J are TRBV6-5 and TRBJ1-5, with a tentative D call TRBD1 (5 bases). The germline V gene encodes CDR1 MNHEY and CDR2 SVGAGI. V shed 6 bases and J shed 4 bases, with 7 bases lying between them. This CDR3 spans 12 amino acids.

In its sample, this clonotype is medium-sized. The library was prepared for alpha chains; this beta chain is a stray read, so its frequency means little. The V and J genes are TRBV7-2 and TRBJ2-7, with a weak D call TRBD2 (5 bases). Trimming left V 10 bases short and J 0 bases short, with 16 bases between. The CDR3 has 14 amino acids. The V gene's germline CDR1 is SGHTA and CDR2 FQGNSA. CDR3 nucleotides: TGTGCCATTATAAAAATTGGGAGCTCCTACGAGCAGTACTTC. Encoded protein: CAIIKIGSSYEQYF. The full variable domain, in which reference TRBV7-2 and TRBJ2-7 provide the parts outside the CDR3, is GAGVSQSPSNKVTEKGKDVELRCDPISGHTALYWYRQSLGQGLEFLIYFQGNSAPDKSGLPSDRFSAERTGGSVSTLTIQRTQQEDSAVYLCAIIKIGSSYEQYFGPGTRLTVT.

This clonotype is medium-sized (0.01 to 0.1%) within its sample. A library made for alpha chains picked up this beta chain off target, so its size means little. V is TRBV6-2 or TRBV6-3 and J is TRBJ1-1; 7 bases map to TRBD1. CDR1 is MNHEY and CDR2 is SVGEGT in the germline V gene. V gave up 4 bases and J gave up 10 bases; unmatched junction bases: 6. The CDR3 is made up of 12 amino acids. The CDR3 sequence is CASSWDRDRAFF. The CDR3, as DNA: TGTGCCAGCAGTTGGGACAGAGATAGAGCTTTCTTT.

In its sample, this clonotype was seen many times. Little can be read into the size of this beta chain, an off-target read in a library designed for alpha chains. The chain links TRBV30 to TRBJ1-1; weak D call: TRBD1 (6 bases). Germline V gene data show CDR1 as GTSNPN and CDR2 as SVGIG (reference sequence). Trimming removed 4 bases from V and 5 bases from J, with 11 bases in between. The CDR3 length is 12 residues. This CDR3 is CAWNRVGTEAFF. In DNA form, the CDR3 reads TGTGCCTGGAACAGGGTTGGGACTGAAGCTTTCTTT. Full variable domain (remainder filled in from reference TRBV30 and TRBJ1-1): SQTIHQWPATLVQPVGSPLSLECTVEGTSNPNLYWYRQAAGRGLQLLFYSVGIGQISSEVPQNLSASRPQDRQFILSSKKLLLSDSGFYLCAWNRVGTEAFFGQGTRLTVV.

This clonotype is medium-sized within its sample. With the library built for alpha chains, this beta chain is off target and its frequency is not meaningful. The chain has TRBV7-2 and TRBJ2-1; weak D call: TRBD2 (7 bases). V lost 3 bases to trimming and J lost 9 bases, with 18 bases between them. The CDR3 length is 15 residues. Germline V gene sequence: CDR1 SGHTA, CDR2 FQGNSA. In DNA, the CDR3 is TGTGCCAGCAGCTTCAAATGGGGGGGCCTGAGTGAGCAGTTCTTC. It codes for CASSFKWGGLSEQFF.

This clonotype has more than one count but fewer than ten. Little can be read into the size of this beta chain, an off-target read in a library designed for alpha chains. The chain has TRBV3-1 and TRBJ2-3, with no clear D. CDR3 length: 15 amino acids. The germline gives CDR1 LGHDT, CDR2 YNNKEL (reference sequence). With 1 base removed from V and 1 base from J, the gap between germline ends came to 9 bases. In nucleotides, the CDR3 is TGTGCCAGCAGCCAAGGAGAGAGAGGCACAGATACGCAGTATTTT. It specifies CASSQGERGTDTQYF.

Remarks on this clonotype: This beta chain represents an off-target read in a library built for alpha chains; its size is of limited meaning. The V gene is TRBV6-5, the J gene TRBJ1-4; no clear D. The V end lost 0 bases, the J end lost 8 bases, and 10 bases lay between the germline ends. CDR3 length: 14 amino acids. Germline CDR1 reads MNHEY; CDR2 reads SVGAGI. This CDR3 is CASSYSEGSEKLFF. DNA for the CDR3: TGTGCCAGCAGTTACTCAGAAGGGTCCGAAAAACTGTTTTTT.

This clonotype was found many times. This beta chain slipped into a library made for alpha chains as a stray read, so its size is not meaningful. The V call is TRBV7-6, the J call TRBJ1-2, with no clear D. This CDR3 is built from 13 residues. V lost 1 base and J lost 2, with 5 bases in between. Germline values: CDR1 SGHVS, CDR2 FNYEAQ. The CDR3: CASSLDGNYGYTF. The CDR3 bases are TGTGCCAGCAGCTTAGACGGAAACTATGGCTACACCTTC.

This clonotype is medium-sized (0.01 to 0.1%) by share. This beta chain came through as a stray read in a library set up for alpha chains, and its size says little. V is TRBV9 and J is TRBJ2-6; no reliable D call. The germline V gene encodes CDR1 SGDLS and CDR2 YYNGEE. The CDR3 is made up of 16 amino acids. Trimming took off 0 bases at V and 0 bases at J, with 7 bases between the two ends. The CDR3 bases are TGTGCCAGCAGCGTAGGAAGCCTCTCTGGGGCCAACGTCCTGACTTTC. Translation gives CASSVGSLSGANVLTF.

This clonotype is classed as medium-sized (0.01 to 0.1%). Within a library made for alpha chains, this beta chain is off target, and its count is uninformative. The V gene is TRBV12-3 or TRBV12-4, the J gene TRBJ1-2, with D possibly matching TRBD1 (5 bases). V gave up 1 base and J gave up 7 bases, with 10 bases separating them. The CDR3 runs to 13 residues. DNA of the CDR3: TGTGCCAGCAGTTTAGGGGGGTGGTCTGGCTACACCTTC. This sequence encodes CASSLGGWSGYTF.

This clonotype was recorded many times. Since the library was made to target alpha chains, this beta chain is a stray read and its abundance is not meaningful. This chain connects TRBV9 to TRBJ2-7, with 8 bases lining up with TRBD1. Germline lookup yields CDR1 SGDLS and CDR2 YYNGEE. This CDR3 has 15 residues. The junction had 11 bases not matched to a gene; V was cut back by 4 bases and J by 5 bases. The CDR3 reads CASSPSGQGYHEQYF. The CDR3 region has the DNA TGTGCCAGCAGCCCCTCAGGACAGGGTTACCACGAGCAGTACTTC.

This clonotype is medium-sized in the sample. Being off target in a library aimed at alpha chains, this beta chain has a size of little meaning. CDR3 sequence (DNA): TGCGCCAGCAGCTTGGGACCGGAGACCCAGTACTTC. The encoded protein is CASSLGPETQYF. The chain has TRBV5-1 and TRBJ2-5; D not resolved. Germline-derived CDR1 and CDR2 are SGHRS and YFSETQ. This CDR3 is 12 amino acids long. Trimming cost V 0 bases and J 5 bases, with 5 bases left between them.

This clonotype is termed medium-sized. This beta chain came through as a stray read in a library set up for alpha chains, and its size says little. The chain recombines TRBV6-6 with TRBJ1-1, with D unclear. Trimming left V 6 bases short and J 1 base short, with 3 bases between. In germline, CDR1 is MNHNY, CDR2 SVGAGI (reference sequence). The CDR3 runs to 11 residues. The CDR3 region has the DNA TGTGCCAGCAGAAGGAACACTGAAGCTTTCTTT. It yields the protein CASRRNTEAFF.

This clonotype has at least ten counts. As an off-target read in a library built for alpha chains, this beta chain has a frequency of little significance. The rearrangement joins TRBV6-5 to TRBJ2-4, with a tentative D call TRBD1 (6 bases). The CDR3 has 11 residues. Germline values: CDR1 MNHEY, CDR2 SVGAGI. V was clipped by 8 bases and J by 4 bases, with 6 bases between them. The CDR3 DNA follows: TGTGCCAGCGGACAGAAAAACATTCAGTACTTC. Its protein product is CASGQKNIQYF.

This clonotype was picked up many times. A library prepared for alpha chains yielded this beta chain as an off-target read; its size is of little meaning. The chain is built from TRBV6-5 and TRBJ1-6, with a possible D match to TRBD1 (6 bases). CDR3 length: 17 amino acids. V lost 2 bases to trimming and J lost 4 bases, with 15 bases between them. Per germline, CDR1 MNHEY and CDR2 SVGAGI. CDR3 sequence: CASSYLTGGPYNSPLHF. The CDR3 DNA reads as TGTGCCAGCAGTTACCTGACGGGGGGCCCTTATAATTCACCCCTCCACTTT.

This clonotype came up many times. Because this beta chain is a stray read in a library intended to capture alpha chains, its abundance should not be given much weight. The chain employs TRBV6-5 and TRBJ1-1, with D possibly TRBD1 on 5 matching bases. The CDR3 is made up of 16 amino acids. The V end lost 3 bases, the J end lost 7 bases, and 21 bases lay between the germline ends. CDR1 and CDR2 from the germline V gene are MNHEY and SVGAGI. The CDR3 coding sequence is TGTGCCAGCAGTTATCGGCCACTCTTAGGGGACGGTGAAGCTTTCTTT. This translates into CASSYRPLLGDGEAFF.

This clonotype appeared many times. This beta chain was picked up by a library intended for alpha chains and is off target, so its count carries little meaning. V usage is TRBV5-1 and J usage is TRBJ1-2; perhaps TRBD1 as D (5 bases). CDR3 length equals 15 residues. V was cut by 1 base and J by 4 bases, with 14 bases left in between. Per the germline V gene, CDR1 is SGHRS and CDR2 is YFSETQ. CDR3 residues: CASSLLQGNAYGYTF. CDR3 nucleotides: TGCGCCAGCAGCTTGCTCCAGGGAAACGCCTATGGCTACACCTTC.

This clonotype ranks as large. Little can be read into the size of this beta chain, an off-target read in a library designed for alpha chains. The rearrangement links TRBV20-1 to TRBJ1-1, with 7 bases fitting TRBD1. Trimming cost V 6 bases and J 8 bases; bases outside gene matches: 3. Per germline, CDR1 DFQATT and CDR2 SNEGSKA (reference sequence). The CDR3 sequence is 10 residues long. CDR3 in DNA: TGCAGTGCACGGGACAGCGAAGCTTTCTTT. This sequence encodes CSARDSEAFF.

This clonotype has a count of ten or more. This beta chain is a stray sequence in a library constructed for alpha chains; its clone size is not meaningful. The J gene is TRBJ2-5, the V gene TRBV4-2; D ambiguous. The germline V gene encodes CDR1 LGHNA and CDR2 YNFKEQ. CDR3 length equals 14 residues. The V gene lost 4 bases and the J gene lost 0 bases, with 9 bases spanning the gap. CDR3 in amino acids: CASSPAVYQETQYF. DNA for the CDR3: TGTGCCAGCAGCCCGGCGGTGTACCAAGAGACCCAGTACTTC.

In this sample, this clonotype turned up many times. A library made for alpha chains picked up this beta chain off target, so its size means little. This sequence joins TRBV20-1 and TRBJ2-5; unclear D gene. Looked up from germline, CDR1 is DFQATT and CDR2 is SNEGSKA (reference sequence). This CDR3 contains 11 residues. Trimming cost V 7 bases and J 5 bases, with 11 bases left between them. The CDR3, as DNA: TGCAGTGTATTAGCCAGGGAGACCCAGTACTTC. Its translation: CSVLARETQYF.

The table lists this clonotype with many counts. Being off target in a library aimed at alpha chains, this beta chain has a size of little meaning. This rearrangement joins TRBV4-1 to TRBJ2-5, with 9 bases identical to TRBD2. The CDR3 runs to 16 residues. V lost 4 bases to trimming and J lost 2 bases; unmatched junction nucleotides: 8. Per germline, CDR1 MGHRA and CDR2 YSYEKL. This chain's CDR3 is CASSPDRGLAQETQYF. CDR3 DNA sequence: TGCGCCAGCAGCCCCGACCGGGGACTAGCTCAAGAGACCCAGTACTTC.

Many counts were recorded for this clonotype. This beta chain appears as a stray read in a library generated for alpha chains; its size is not informative. The chain uses TRBV20-1 and TRBJ1-4; D gene uncertain. This CDR3 region has 14 residues. CDR1 DFQATT and CDR2 SNEGSKA come from the germline V gene (reference sequence). V lost 1 base, J lost 4 bases, and 10 bases lay in between. CDR3 nucleotide sequence: TGCAGTGCTAGAGTCGGGGTACTTAATGAAAAACTGTTTTTT. Amino acids: CSARVGVLNEKLFF.

There are many counts of this clonotype. This beta chain is off target for a library built for alpha chains, so its abundance means little. The DNA for the CDR3 is TGTGCCAGCAGTTCCTTATCTGGGGCCAACGTCCTGACTTTC. Its protein product is CASSSLSGANVLTF. This chain uses TRBV27 with TRBJ2-6; D uncertain. The CDR3 has 14 residues. Trimming left V 4 bases short and J 1 base short, with 5 bases between. The germline V gene has CDR1 MNHEY and CDR2 SMNVEV (reference sequence).